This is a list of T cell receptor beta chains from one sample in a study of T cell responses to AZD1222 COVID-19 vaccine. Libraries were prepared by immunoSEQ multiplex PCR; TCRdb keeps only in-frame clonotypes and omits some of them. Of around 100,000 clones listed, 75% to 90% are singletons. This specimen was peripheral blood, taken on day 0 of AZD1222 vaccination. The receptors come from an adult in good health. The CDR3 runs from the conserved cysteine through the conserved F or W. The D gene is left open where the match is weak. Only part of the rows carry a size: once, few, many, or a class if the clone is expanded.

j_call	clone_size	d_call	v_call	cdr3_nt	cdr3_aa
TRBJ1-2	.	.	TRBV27	TGTGCCAGCAGTTTGACGGGAAGCCCTCATGGCTACACCTTC	CASSLTGSPHGYTF
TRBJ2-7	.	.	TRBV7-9	TGTGCCAGCAGCCCCCCCTTAGCGGACTACGAGCAGTACTTC	CASSPPLADYEQYF
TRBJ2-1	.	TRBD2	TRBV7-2	TGTGCCAGCAGCCCCCGACTAGCGGGGGGCTACAATGAGCAGTTCTTC	CASSPRLAGGYNEQFF
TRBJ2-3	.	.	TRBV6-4	TGTGCCAGCAGTGACGCCGGGACGGACACAGATACGCAGTATTTT	CASSDAGTDTDTQYF
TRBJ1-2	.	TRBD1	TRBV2	TGTGCCAGCAGGACAGGGGGCGCTTGGGGCTACACCTTC	CASRTGGAWGYTF
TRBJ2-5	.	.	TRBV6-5	TGTGCCAGCAGTCCACCCTCTCAAGAGACCCAGTACTTC	CASSPPSQETQYF
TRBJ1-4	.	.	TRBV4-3	TGCGCCAGCAGCCAAGAGCCCCGGCCCGAGGAACTGTTTTTT	CASSQEPRPEELFF
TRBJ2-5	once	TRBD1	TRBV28	TGTGCCAGCAGTTCCACAGGGGGCTCAGAGACCCAGTACTTC	CASSSTGGSETQYF
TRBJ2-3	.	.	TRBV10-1	TGCGCCAGCAGGGCGGGGACCGCCACAGATACGCAGTATTTT	CASRAGTATDTQYF
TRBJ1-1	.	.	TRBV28	TGTGCCAGCAGTGTGGGGGGGCGAACTGAAGCTTTCTTT	CASSVGGRTEAFF
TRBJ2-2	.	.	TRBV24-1	TGTGCCACCAGTGATTCGGGGGCCCGGGAGCTGTTTTTT	CATSDSGARELFF
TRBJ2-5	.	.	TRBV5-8	TGTGCCAGCAGCCCTGGGGCGGTACGGGCACAAGAGACCCAGTACTTC	CASSPGAVRAQETQYF
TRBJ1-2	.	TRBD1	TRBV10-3	TGTGCCATCAGTGAGTCGGGACAGGGCTTCGGCTACACCTTC	CAISESGQGFGYTF
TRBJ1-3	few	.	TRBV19	TGTGCCAGTAGATTCGGCAGTGAAAGTGGAAACACCATATATTTT	CASRFGSESGNTIYF
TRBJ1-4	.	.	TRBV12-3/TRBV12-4	TGTGCCAGCAGTGCCCTGGGGGAAAAACTGTTTTTT	CASSALGEKLFF
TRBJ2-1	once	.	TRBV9	TGTGCCAGCAGCGTCCGGGGCCCGGGGGAGCAGTTCTTC	CASSVRGPGEQFF
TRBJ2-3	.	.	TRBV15	TGTGCCACCAGCAGAGATGGGGGGCTTACTAGCACAGATACGCAGTATTTT	CATSRDGGLTSTDTQYF
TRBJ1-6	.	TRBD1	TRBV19	TGTGCCAGTAGTACGACAGGGGGCGCCGGGTTGGGTTCACCCCTCCACTTT	CASSTTGGAGLGSPLHF
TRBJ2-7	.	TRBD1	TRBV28	TGTGCCAGCATCTCACAGGGGAGTGGGTACGAGCAGTACTTC	CASISQGSGYEQYF
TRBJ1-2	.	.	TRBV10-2	TGCGCCAGCAGTGGTCAGGGAAGAGGTGGCTACACCTTC	CASSGQGRGGYTF
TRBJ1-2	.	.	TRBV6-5	TGTGCCAGCAGTAGGGCCCTGACGGGGAACTATGGCTACACCTTC	CASSRALTGNYGYTF
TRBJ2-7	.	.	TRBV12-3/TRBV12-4	TGTGCCAGCAGTTCATTAAGCTACGAGCAGTACTTC	CASSSLSYEQYF
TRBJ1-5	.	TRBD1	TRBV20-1	TGCAGTGCTAGTTTTCGGGACAGGGGGCAGTCGAGCAATCAGCCCCAGCATTTT	CSASFRDRGQSSNQPQHF
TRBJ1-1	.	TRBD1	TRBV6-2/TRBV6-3	TGTGCCAGCAGCAGATACAGGGGTGATGAAGCTTTCTTT	CASSRYRGDEAFF
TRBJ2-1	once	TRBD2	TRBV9	TGTGCCAGCAGCGTGGGGGGTAGCGGGAGAGGTAATGAGCAGTTCTTC	CASSVGGSGRGNEQFF
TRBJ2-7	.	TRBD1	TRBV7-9	TGTGCCAGCAGCTTAGTGACAGGGGGTGTCTACGAGCAGTACTTC	CASSLVTGGVYEQYF
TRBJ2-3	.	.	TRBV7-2	TGTGCCAGCAGCTTACGGGCAGATACGCAGTATTTT	CASSLRADTQYF
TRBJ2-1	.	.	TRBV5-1	TGCGCCAGCAGCCATGGGGTGGGTAGCGGTTCCTTCTACAATGAGCAGTTCTTC	CASSHGVGSGSFYNEQFF
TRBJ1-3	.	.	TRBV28	TGTGCCAGCAGTTCGGCTGACTCTGGAAACACCATATATTTT	CASSSADSGNTIYF
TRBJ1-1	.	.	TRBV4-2	TGTGCCAGCAGTCAAACTCAGAACACTGAAGCTTTCTTT	CASSQTQNTEAFF
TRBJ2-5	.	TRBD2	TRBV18	TGTGCCAGCTCACCGCGGACTAGCGGGAGTGGGCTAGAGACCCAGTACTTC	CASSPRTSGSGLETQYF
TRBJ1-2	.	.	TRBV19	TGTGCCAGTAGTACGGGGGGACACCCCTTTACGGGCTACACCTTC	CASSTGGHPFTGYTF
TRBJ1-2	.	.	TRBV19	TGTGCCAGTAGGGACGGACGGGTCTATGGCTACACCTTC	CASRDGRVYGYTF
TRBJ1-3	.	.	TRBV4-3	TGCGCCAGCAGCCAAGAATGGGATAGTGGAAACACCATATATTTT	CASSQEWDSGNTIYF
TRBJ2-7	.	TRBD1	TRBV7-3	TGTGCCAGCAGCCTCCAGACAGGGGGCACCTACGAGCAGTACTTC	CASSLQTGGTYEQYF
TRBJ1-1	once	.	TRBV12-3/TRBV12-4	TGTGCCAGCAGCCAAATTCCATCCGAAGCTTTCTTT	CASSQIPSEAFF
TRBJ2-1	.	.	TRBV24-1	TGTGCCACCAGTGATTTGGGCCTTTGGCAGTTCTTC	CATSDLGLWQFF